This is a list of T cell receptor beta chains from one sample in a study of blood T cell repertoires in COVID-19. Only in-frame clones appear in the TCRdb table, and some are missing; sequencing was by immunoSEQ multiplex PCR. The sample lists fewer than 65,000 clones, more than 80% seen once, with 15% to 20% in the top ten. Sequencing input: peripheral blood. Receptors were obtained from a woman aged 60-75 years with COVID-19, enrolled during active disease. CDR3s include the opening cysteine and the closing phenylalanine or tryptophan. The D gene is left open where the match is weak. Clone size appears in some rows only: once, few, many, or a class for an expanded clone.

-	-	TRBJ2-7	TRBV27	TGTGCCAGCAGTTTAAGGGGGACCTCCTACGAGCAGTACTTC	CASSLRGTSYEQYF
-	-	TRBJ1-1	TRBV18	TGTGCCAGCTCACCCGTCGGGTCGTCTTTCTTT	CASSPVGSSFF
-	-	TRBJ2-5	TRBV5-4	TGTGCCAGCAGCTTGGTCGGACTGGGAGAGACCCAGTACTTC	CASSLVGLGETQYF
-	-	TRBJ1-2	TRBV19	TGTGCCAGTACCCTCATGGGGGGGCTCGGAAGCTACACCTTC	CASTLMGGLGSYTF
-	-	TRBJ2-1	TRBV19	TGTGCCAGTAGTATCGCTAGGGGCGGACAGAGACTAGCTTTGAATGAGCAGTTCTTC	CASSIARGGQRLALNEQFF
-	TRBD1	TRBJ1-5	TRBV6-5	TGTGCCAGCAGTTACACGGGACAGCTCAATCAGCCCCAGCATTTT	CASSYTGQLNQPQHF
-	-	TRBJ1-2	TRBV6-6	TGTGCCAGCAGCCCCCAGGACAGCTACTATGGCTACACCTTC	CASSPQDSYYGYTF
-	TRBD1	TRBJ2-7	TRBV18	TGTGCCAGCTCAAGGGGGCAGAGCTCCTACGAGCAGTACTTC	CASSRGQSSYEQYF
-	TRBD1	TRBJ1-2	TRBV19	TGTGCCAGTAGTATCCCCACAGGGGGTGCTAACTATGGCTACACCTTC	CASSIPTGGANYGYTF
-	TRBD1	TRBJ1-5	TRBV5-5	TGTGCCAGCAGCTTGCCCGGGACAGGGGTGAAGCCCCAGCATTTT	CASSLPGTGVKPQHF
-	TRBD2	TRBJ2-1	TRBV11-2	TGTGCCAGCAGCTTAGGCGGGAGCTACAATGAGCAGTTCTTC	CASSLGGSYNEQFF
-	-	TRBJ2-7	TRBV6-2/TRBV6-3	TGTGCCAGCACCCCCGGCGGTCGAAGCTACGAGCAGTACTTC	CASTPGGRSYEQYF
-	-	TRBJ2-2	TRBV6-2/TRBV6-3	TGTGCCAGCAGTTACTCGACTCTCCACACCGGGGAGCTGTTTTTT	CASSYSTLHTGELFF
-	TRBD2	TRBJ2-7	TRBV29-1	TGCAGCGTTGGTAGCGGGAACTCCTACGAGCAGTACTTC	CSVGSGNSYEQYF
few	-	TRBJ2-7	TRBV19	TGTGCCAGTAGTATAGCTCTAGCCACTCCCTACGAGCAGTACTTC	CASSIALATPYEQYF
-	-	TRBJ1-1	TRBV9	TGTGCCAGCAGCCGTCAGGGGACCGCGGAAGCTTTCTTT	CASSRQGTAEAFF
-	-	TRBJ1-2	TRBV7-9	TGTGCCAGCAGCTTAAGTAGTTTTGGCAGAGGTGGCTACACCTTC	CASSLSSFGRGGYTF
-	TRBD1	TRBJ1-2	TRBV9	TGTGCCAGCAGCGTAGGGTCAGGGGGCCACTATGGCTACACCTTC	CASSVGSGGHYGYTF
-	TRBD1	TRBJ2-7	TRBV5-1	TGCGCCAGCAGCTTTTTAAATTTGAACAGGGGCGACTACGAGCAGTACTTC	CASSFLNLNRGDYEQYF
-	-	TRBJ2-3	TRBV4-3	TGCGCCAGCAGCCAAGATCAACCCCGCGAGGGCTCGGCAGATACGCAGTATTTT	CASSQDQPREGSADTQYF
once	-	TRBJ2-7	TRBV6-2/TRBV6-3	TGTGCCAGCAGTTACGGAGGGTTAGAGCAGTACTTC	CASSYGGLEQYF
-	TRBD1	TRBJ1-1	TRBV30	TGTGCCTGGAAAGGTTCAGGGGGCGGCACTGAAGCTTTCTTT	CAWKGSGGGTEAFF
-	-	TRBJ2-7	TRBV6-5	TGTGCCACAGTTCGCGGTTACGAGCAGTACTTC	CATVRGYEQYF
-	TRBD1	TRBJ1-6	TRBV29-1	TGCAGCTTAGCGACAGGGGGCGAGGGAGGTAATTCACCCCTCCACTTT	CSLATGGEGGNSPLHF
-	TRBD1	TRBJ2-3	TRBV11-3	TGTGCCAGCAGCTCCAGACAGGGACGCACAGATACGCAGTATTTT	CASSSRQGRTDTQYF